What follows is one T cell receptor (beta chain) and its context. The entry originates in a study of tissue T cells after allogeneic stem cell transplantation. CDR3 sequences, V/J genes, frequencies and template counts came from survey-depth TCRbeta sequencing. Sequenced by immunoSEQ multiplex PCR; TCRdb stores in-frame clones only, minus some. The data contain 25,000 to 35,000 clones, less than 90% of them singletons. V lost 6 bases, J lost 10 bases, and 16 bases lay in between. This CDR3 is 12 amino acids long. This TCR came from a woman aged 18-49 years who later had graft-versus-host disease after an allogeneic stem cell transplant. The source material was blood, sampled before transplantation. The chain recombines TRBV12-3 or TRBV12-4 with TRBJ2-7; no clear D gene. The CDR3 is CASRDGSYVQYF. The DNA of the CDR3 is TGTGCCAGCAGGGACGGATCCTACGTTCAGTACTTC.